This T cell receptor (beta chain) derives from a study of blood T cell repertoires in COVID-19. At the level of the study: Samples representing acute and convalescent COVID-19 were sourced from the United States, Italy and Spain.

Method: immunoSEQ multiplex PCR; TCRdb's copy keeps in-frame clones and lacks some. The profile shows about 430,000 clones, around 87% of them singletons. Clinical history as reported by participants underpinned cohort assignment. The sample was PBMCs or T cells enriched from blood (not recorded which). The receptor comes from a woman aged 25 to 39 with acute COVID-19.

CDR3 residues: CASSTGTENYGYTF. CDR3 bases: TGTGCCAGCAGTACCGGGACAGAGAACTATGGCTACACCTTC. The chain couples TRBV28 to TRBJ1-2; 7 bases are shared with TRBD1. This CDR3 comprises 14 residues. The V gene end was trimmed by 5 bases and the J gene end by 2 bases; junction bases not matched to a gene: 5. In germline, CDR1 is MDHEN, CDR2 SYDVKM.